This passage covers 12 T cell receptor beta chains from one sample sequenced in a study of blood T cell repertoires in COVID-19. The table came from immunoSEQ multiplex PCR; TCRdb's copy has only in-frame clones and leaves some out. The sample yields about 250,000 clones, just under 85% seen once. Sequencing was performed on peripheral blood. The receptors stem from a man older than 75 with acute or convalescent COVID-19.

This chain joins TRBV30 and TRBJ1-5; possible D gene TRBD1, 6 bases. Germline V lookup: CDR1 GTSNPN, CDR2 SVGIG (reference sequence). V gave up 2 bases and J gave up 0 bases, with 8 bases separating them. The CDR3 loop spans 14 amino acids. The CDR3 protein is CAWSQGLSNQPQHF. In DNA, the CDR3 is TGTGCCTGGAGTCAGGGGCTTAGCAATCAGCCCCAGCATTTT. Full variable domain (missing parts from reference TRBV30 and TRBJ1-5): SQTIHQWPATLVQPVGSPLSLECTVEGTSNPNLYWYRQAAGRGLQLLFYSVGIGQISSEVPQNLSASRPQDRQFILSSKKLLLSDSGFYLCAWSQGLSNQPQHFGDGTRLSIL.

The CDR3 nucleotides read TGCAGCGTTGAAGATCGGGGGAGAGGGCCTGAAGCTTTCTTT. This gives the protein CSVEDRGRGPEAFF. The V call is TRBV29-1, the J call TRBJ1-1, with D tentatively TRBD1 (5 bases). V was pared by 0 bases and J by 6 bases, with 14 bases between. This CDR3 has 14 amino acids. The germline V gene encodes CDR1 SQVTM and CDR2 ANQGSEA.

This clone was detected once. This chain joins TRBV7-9 and TRBJ1-5, with 7 bases that match TRBD1. The CDR3 length is 15 residues. In germline, CDR1 is SEHNR, CDR2 FQNEAQ (reference sequence). V was clipped by 3 bases and J by 8 bases; unmatched bases: 10. The DNA of the CDR3 is TGTGCCAGCAGCTTTAGCGACCAGGGGGGTAAGCCCCAGCATTTT. It yields the protein CASSFSDQGGKPQHF. The whole variable domain, remainder taken from reference TRBV7-9 and TRBJ1-5, is DTGVSQNPRHKITKRGQNVTFRCDPISEHNRLYWYRQTLGQGPEFLTYFQNEAQLEKSRLLSDRFSAERPKGSFSTLEIQRTEQGDSAMYLCASSFSDQGGKPQHFGDGTRLSIL.

The chain has TRBV2 and TRBJ2-7, with 7 bases aligning to TRBD1. Germline-derived CDR1 and CDR2 are SNHLY and FYNNEI. The CDR3 spans 14 residues. The J segment lost 6 bases and the V segment lost 7 bases, leaving 12 bases of the junction unmatched. CDR3 loop: CASNQGDREIEQYF. The CDR3 nucleotides read TGTGCCAGCAACCAAGGGGACAGAGAAATCGAGCAGTACTTC.

This clone was recorded only once. J is TRBJ1-6 and V is TRBV3-1 (or the pseudogene TRBV3-2), with D perhaps matching TRBD1 (6 bases). The CDR3 has 13 residues. Germline values: CDR1 LGHDT, CDR2 YNNKEL (reference sequence). Trimming stripped 6 bases from V and 13 bases from J, with 16 bases between. In nucleotides, the CDR3 is TGTGCCAGCAGTCGGGACACAGGATACCCCCTCCACTTT. It encodes CASSRDTGYPLHF.

The chain has TRBV28 and TRBJ1-6, with 9 bases matching TRBD1. Germline V gene lookup returns CDR1 MDHEN and CDR2 SYDVKM. The CDR3 extends over 17 amino acids. Unmatched junction bases numbered 6, after V lost 2 bases and J lost 4 bases. The CDR3: CASSLTGTGTYNSPLHF. CDR3 DNA: TGTGCCAGCAGTTTAACCGGGACAGGGACTTATAATTCACCCCTCCACTTT.

This clone is a singleton in its sample. The rearrangement uses TRBV9 and TRBJ2-5; 12 nucleotides agree with TRBD2. The CDR3 sequence is 19 residues long. CDR1 and CDR2 from the germline V gene are SGDLS and YYNGEE. Trimming cost V 4 bases and J 4 bases; bases outside gene matches: 17. CDR3 sequence reads: CASSKGTSGQMGRRETQYF. The CDR3 DNA sequence: TGTGCCAGCAGCAAGGGGACTAGCGGGCAAATGGGGCGGAGAGAGACCCAGTACTTC.

The J gene is TRBJ2-3, the V gene TRBV12-5; TRBD1 matches 11 bases. Germline V gives CDR1 LGHNT, CDR2 FRNRAP. V dropped 5 bases and J dropped 4; count of bases not matched to a gene: 11. CDR3 length: 17 amino acids. In nucleotides, the CDR3 is TGTGCTAGTGGTCCCCTTTCCGGGACAGGGGGTTCAGATACGCAGTATTTT. As protein: CASGPLSGTGGSDTQYF.

This chain joins TRBV19 and TRBJ1-5; D perhaps matches TRBD1 (5 bases). The CDR3 totals 12 residues. Germline V gene sequence: CDR1 LNHDA, CDR2 SQIVND (reference sequence). Trimming took off 5 bases at V and 5 bases at J, with 7 bases between the two ends. The CDR3: CASSRQYQPQHF. CDR3 nucleotides: TGTGCCAGTAGTCGACAGTATCAGCCCCAGCATTTT.

CDR3 sequence (DNA): TGTGCCAGCAGTCAGGGACAGGGGAATGGCTACACCTTC. It codes for CASSQGQGNGYTF. The chain joins TRBV12-3 or TRBV12-4 to TRBJ1-2, with 10 positions matching TRBD1. The J segment lost 6 bases and the V segment lost 5 bases, leaving 3 bases of the junction unmatched. CDR3 length: 13 residues.

This chain connects TRBV28 to TRBJ1-6; unclear D gene. Germline values: CDR1 MDHEN, CDR2 SYDVKM. V shed 5 bases and J shed 6 bases, with 11 bases lying between them. The length of the CDR3 is 14 residues. CDR3 residues: CASSPGGSNSPLHF. The CDR3 coding sequence is TGTGCCAGCAGTCCCGGAGGCAGTAATTCACCCCTCCACTTT.

The V call is TRBV5-6, the J call TRBJ1-6, with D possibly TRBD1 on 6 matching bases. The V gene lost 7 bases and the J gene lost 4 bases, with 15 bases spanning the gap. Germline values: CDR1 SGHDT, CDR2 YYEEEE. The CDR3 sequence is 15 residues long. This CDR3 is CASSPEGGYNSPLHF. The CDR3 region has the DNA TGTGCCAGCTCACCCGAAGGGGGTTATAATTCACCCCTCCACTTT.